This TCR beta chain is from a study of Graves' ophthalmopathy and Graves' hyperthyroidism. Other autoimmune diseases, uncontrolled infections, pregnancy or lactation excluded patients from enrollment. The authors amplified TCR beta CDR3 regions, and they did so from RNA transcripts for repertoire sequencing. Second-round multiplex PCR came after first-round RT-PCR with HTBI primers. TCRdb independently ran MiXCR on the multiplex PCR reads; one entry per CDR3 protein. The sample has about 660,000 distinct CDR3 sequences, about 41% seen once. Whole-study findings and limits: Detected in blood as well were most expanded thyroid clonotypes with frequency above 0.001.

About this clonotype itself: Antigen specificity is unknown.

Sequencing input: peripheral blood. The TCR comes from an adult man with Graves' ophthalmopathy.

DNA for the CDR3: TGTGCCAGCAGCGATCCGGGCGGAGATACGCAGTATTTT. It encodes CASSDPGGDTQYF. The rearrangement links TRBV2 to TRBJ2-3; unclear D gene. Trimming shortened V by 6 bases and J by 5 bases, and 12 bases separated the two germline ends. This CDR3 has 13 amino acids. The germline gives CDR1 SNHLY, CDR2 FYNNEI.